These 13 T cell receptor beta chains originate from one sample sequenced in a study of cytomegalovirus exposure and HLA in healthy donors. The PCR contained 60 Vbeta and 13 Jbeta primers. Generated by immunoSEQ multiplex PCR, the TCRdb table keeps only in-frame clones and is missing some. The table has 150,000 to 200,000 clones, 75% to 85% seen once. The material sequenced was PBMCs. These TCRs come from a male donor in good health and CMV-seropositive.

The J gene is TRBJ2-5, the V gene TRBV5-6, with 8 bases matching TRBD1. V shed 9 bases, J shed 4 bases, and the junction held 14 bases outside the gene matches. Germline loops: CDR1 SGHDT, CDR2 YYEEEE. The CDR3 runs 15 residues. CDR3 DNA: TGTGCCACCCGTCTATGGGGACAGGCAGGAGAGACCCAGTACTTC. This codes for CATRLWGQAGETQYF.

The chain carries TRBV23-1 and TRBJ2-7, with a tentative D call TRBD2 (5 bases). TRBV23-1 is flagged as an ORF with uncertain function. The CDR3 length is 16 residues. V was pared by 2 bases and J by 2 bases, with 16 bases between. The CDR3 reads CASSQLEEGKTYEQYF. The CDR3 DNA sequence: TGCGCCAGCAGTCAACTGGAAGAGGGCAAGACCTACGAGCAGTACTTC.

A word on this clone: Other DNA sequences of this sample code for an identical CDR3. This sequence joins TRBV13 and TRBJ1-2, with D possibly being TRBD1 (5 bases). Trimming cost V 0 bases and J 8 bases, with 13 bases left between them. CDR3 length equals 14 residues. Germline V gene data show CDR1 as PRHDT and CDR2 as FYEKMQ (reference sequence). The CDR3 DNA is TGTGCCAGCAGCTTAGGTTCGGGGGGTAAGGGCTACACCTTC. The encoded protein is CASSLGSGGKGYTF. Looking up the rest from reference TRBV13 and TRBJ1-2 gives the full variable domain: AAGVIQSPRHLIKEKRETATLKCYPIPRHDTVYWYQQGPGQDPQFLISFYEKMQSDKGSIPDRFSAQQFSDYHSELNMSSLELGDSALYFCASSLGSGGKGYTFGSGTRLTVV.

The V and J genes are TRBV29-1 and TRBJ2-5; TRBD2 is a possible D gene (6 bases). V gave up 5 bases and J gave up 5 bases, with 15 bases separating them. This CDR3 has 13 amino acids. Per germline, CDR1 SQVTM and CDR2 ANQGSEA. CDR3 bases: TGCAGCGTTCTCACACTGGGGAGGGAGACCCAGTACTTC. This gives the protein CSVLTLGRETQYF.

This rearrangement joins TRBV4-1 to TRBJ1-4; a possible D gene is TRBD1 (5 bases). The CDR3 is 15 amino acids. Germline CDR1 MGHRA, CDR2 YSYEKL. This CDR3 reads CASRGIGTANEKLFF. The CDR3 coding sequence is TGCGCTTCCCGGGGGATCGGGACGGCAAATGAAAAACTGTTTTTT.

This sequence joins TRBV27 and TRBJ1-3, with 8 positions matching TRBD1. This CDR3 comprises 16 residues. From germline, CDR1 is MNHEY and CDR2 SMNVEV (reference sequence). The junction had 6 bases not matched to a gene; V was cut back by 5 bases and J by 0 bases. In DNA, the CDR3 is TGTGCCAGCAGTAAGACAGGGGCAAACTCTGGAAACACCATATATTTT. Its protein is CASSKTGANSGNTIYF.

Only a few counts were recorded for this clone. V usage is TRBV7-9 and J usage is TRBJ2-7; 9 positions agree with TRBD1. The germline V gene has CDR1 SEHNR and CDR2 FQNEAQ (reference sequence). The CDR3 totals 13 residues. V lost 6 bases, J lost 4 bases, and 4 bases stayed unmatched. The CDR3 is CASRTGTGYEQYF. In DNA, the CDR3 is TGTGCCAGCAGGACCGGGACAGGGTACGAGCAGTACTTC.

The genes are TRBV5-6 and TRBJ2-2; 10 positions agree with TRBD1. The CDR3 has 16 residues. The V segment lost 4 bases and the J segment 5 bases; nucleotides outside the gene matches: 8. The germline CDR1 and CDR2 sequences are SGHDT and YYEEEE. The CDR3 here is CASSNRDRGHTGELFF. The CDR3 nucleotides read TGTGCCAGCAGCAACCGAGACAGGGGGCATACCGGGGAGCTGTTTTTT.

The sample holds a few counts of this clone. The V gene is TRBV2, the J gene TRBJ1-4, with a weak D call TRBD1 (6 bases). The CDR3 runs to 15 residues. Trimming left V 5 bases short and J 8 bases short, with 18 bases between. Germline CDR1 SNHLY, CDR2 FYNNEI. CDR3 residues: CASSTHRVVEEKLFF. The CDR3 region has the DNA TGTGCCAGCAGTACCCACAGGGTAGTAGAGGAAAAACTGTTTTTT.

The CDR3 reads CASSQSLGTTYGYTF. CDR3 in DNA: TGTGCCAGCAGCCAATCACTCGGGACAACTTATGGCTACACCTTC. This sequence joins TRBV6-6 and TRBJ1-2; D is perhaps TRBD1 (6 bases). Trimming shortened V by 6 bases and J by 5 bases, and 19 bases separated the two germline ends. In germline, CDR1 is MNHNY, CDR2 SVGAGI (reference sequence). There are 15 residues in the CDR3.

The J gene is TRBJ1-4, the V gene TRBV2; no reliable D call. This CDR3 spans 16 amino acids. V was trimmed by 3 bases and J by 3 bases, leaving 14 bases between them. In germline, CDR1 is SNHLY, CDR2 FYNNEI. DNA for the CDR3: TGTGCCAGCAGTGAGAAGTTGGTTCTAGCTAATGAAAAACTGTTTTTT. Protein sequence: CASSEKLVLANEKLFF.

The rearrangement uses TRBV5-8 and TRBJ2-5; a weak D match, TRBD2 (6 bases). The CDR3 runs to 15 residues. The V gene's germline CDR1 is SGHTS and CDR2 YDEGEE. Trimming cost V 6 bases and J 2 bases, with 17 bases left between them. The CDR3, as DNA: TGTGCCAGCACCCAGCTAGGGGCGGGACAAGAGACCCAGTACTTC. It is translated as CASTQLGAGQETQYF.

V and J are TRBV5-1 and TRBJ1-5; 9 bases align to TRBD1. The CDR3 sequence is 16 residues long. Per germline, CDR1 SGHRS and CDR2 YFSETQ. V gave up 4 bases and J gave up 6 bases; unmatched junction bases: 11. CDR3 bases: TGCGCCAGCAGCAAGGATCCACAGGGGGCAGGTCAGCCCCAGCATTTT. Protein: CASSKDPQGAGQPQHF.